This T cell receptor beta chain originates from a study of blood T cell repertoires in COVID-19. Study context: Whether acute or convalescent, the COVID-19 samples came from the United States, Italy and Spain. PBMCs, B-cell-depleted T cells, or T cells provided the cDNA or gDNA that made up the material.

This CDR3 is built from 14 residues. Germline V lookup: CDR1 SGHTA, CDR2 FQGNSA. With 3 bases removed from V and 2 bases from J, the gap between germline ends came to 9 bases. As handled by the study authors: Amplifying reference gene primers gave estimates of nucleated cell counts. Here immunoSEQ multiplex PCR was the method, and the copy in TCRdb shows in-frame clones only, minus some. D and trimming come from the DNA, and the V and J calls and clone size come from that table. The profile shows 45,000 or so clones, nearly 85% of them singletons. The chain is built from TRBV7-2 and TRBJ2-3; a possible D gene is TRBD2 (5 bases). This clonotype originated in an elderly man in a cohort sampled during active COVID-19. The sample comprised peripheral blood. The CDR3 reads CASSLRRTTDTQYF. CDR3 coding DNA: TGTGCCAGCAGCTTGAGGAGGACCACAGATACGCAGTATTTT. The entire variable domain, with the rest obtained from reference TRBV7-2 and TRBJ2-3, is as follows: GAGVSQSPSNKVTEKGKDVELRCDPISGHTALYWYRQSLGQGLEFLIYFQGNSAPDKSGLPSDRFSAERTGGSVSTLTIQRTQQEDSAVYLCASSLRRTTDTQYFGPGTRLTVL.